This T cell receptor (beta chain) originates from a study of blood T cell repertoires in COVID-19. Study-level information: The study drew acute and convalescent COVID-19 samples from the United States, Italy and Spain. PBMCs, B-cell-depleted T cells, or T cells were the source of the cDNA or gDNA that made up the material.

V was clipped by 4 bases and J by 4 bases, with 12 bases between them. The CDR3 has 13 residues. Germline CDR1 and CDR2: GTSNPN and SVGIG (reference sequence). There are a few counts of this clone. Per the original methods: Reference gene primer amplification gave nucleated cell count estimates. The repertoire was sequenced with immunoSEQ multiplex PCR; TCRdb's copy has only in-frame clones and lacks some. Clone size and the V and J calls come from that table; the DNA yielded D and trimming. Here the sample spans some 200,000 clones, about 78% being singletons. The TCR was taken from a woman in her 50s with active or convalescent COVID-19. The chain uses TRBV30 and TRBJ2-3; D might be TRBD1 (6 bases). The material sequenced was peripheral blood. The CDR3, as DNA: TGTGCCTGGAACCAGGGGATTGCAGATACGCAGTATTTT. Its translation is CAWNQGIADTQYF.